These 21 T cell receptor beta chains share one sample of origin, sequenced in a study of T cells after yellow fever vaccination. Each CDR3 protein gets one entry after TCRdb re-called the 5' RACE reads with MiXCR. The table shows about 310,000 distinct CDR3 sequences, with 3.6% occurring only once. The specimen comprised PBMCs, sampled on the day of the yellow fever booster vaccination. The receptors shown here come from a man aged 18 to 35 who received the YFV17D yellow fever vaccine.

This chain connects TRBV29-1 to TRBJ2-1; 13 positions agree with TRBD2. The CDR3 spans 15 residues. The junction had 7 bases not matched to a gene; V was cut back by 3 bases and J by 8 bases. Looked up from germline, CDR1 is SQVTM and CDR2 is ANQGSEA. Here the CDR3 DNA reads TGCAGCGTTGAGTCCGGGACTAGCGGGGTGTATGAGCAGTTCTTC. Encoded protein: CSVESGTSGVYEQFF.

Many counts were recorded for this clonotype. The J gene is TRBJ2-1, the V gene TRBV29-1, with D unresolved. Trimming shortened V by 0 bases and J by 5 bases, and 14 bases separated the two germline ends. Germline V gives CDR1 SQVTM, CDR2 ANQGSEA. The CDR3 totals 15 residues. CDR3 in DNA: TGCAGCGTTGAAGAAGGCTCAGGAAATAACAATGAGCAGTTCTTC. This codes for CSVEEGSGNNNEQFF.

This clonotype was seen ten or more times. This chain connects TRBV7-9 to TRBJ2-7; D may be TRBD1 (6 bases). Per germline, CDR1 SEHNR and CDR2 FQNEAQ (reference sequence). The CDR3 covers 13 residues. V gave up 5 bases and J gave up 3 bases, with 11 bases separating them. The chain's CDR3 is CASSIGQLYEQYV. Here the CDR3 DNA reads TGTGCCAGCAGCATCGGACAGCTCTACGAGCAGTACGTC.

This clonotype was counted only a few times. CDR3 nucleotide sequence: TGTGCCAGTAGTATCATCGACAACCAAGAGACCCAGTACTTC. Protein sequence: CASSIIDNQETQYF. This chain joins TRBV19 and TRBJ2-5; D unclear. Per germline, CDR1 LNHDA and CDR2 SQIVND (reference sequence). This CDR3 is 14 amino acids long. The V gene lost 3 bases and the J gene lost 0 bases, with 8 bases spanning the gap. Full variable domain (remainder filled in from reference TRBV19 and TRBJ2-5): DGGITQSPKYLFRKEGQNVTLSCEQNLNHDAMYWYRQDPGQGLRLIYYSQIVNDFQKGDIAEGYSVSREKKESFPLTVTSAQKNPTAFYLCASSIIDNQETQYFGPGTRLLVL.

This clonotype was seen more than once but under ten times. This rearrangement joins TRBV6-5 to TRBJ1-1; 7 bases map to TRBD1. The J segment lost 2 bases and the V segment lost 4 bases, leaving 7 bases of the junction unmatched. This CDR3 contains 15 residues. Germline CDR1 and CDR2: MNHEY and SVGAGI. The CDR3 here is CASSSTGQGNTEAFF. CDR3 nucleotide sequence: TGTGCCAGCAGTTCGACAGGGCAGGGAAACACTGAAGCTTTCTTT.

The chain links TRBV25-1 to TRBJ2-3; D is uncertain. V was pared by 8 bases and J by 9 bases, with 6 bases between. The V gene's germline CDR1 is MGHDK and CDR2 SYGVNS. The CDR3 is 9 amino acids. The CDR3 DNA is TGTGCCAGCCCCCTGACGCAGTATTTT. Translation gives CASPLTQYF.

The sample holds many counts of this clonotype. The rearrangement uses TRBV2 and TRBJ2-7; D not certain. Trimming pared 1 base from V and 5 bases from J, leaving 15 bases between. Germline V gene data show CDR1 as SNHLY and CDR2 as FYNNEI. The CDR3 length is 15 residues. The CDR3 DNA sequence: TGTGCCAGCAGTGAAGAAAGAATGCGATTCGACGAGCAGTACGTC. Protein: CASSEERMRFDEQYV.

This clonotype was seen at least ten times. The chain links TRBV9 to TRBJ2-2; either TRBD1 or TRBD2 may supply D (5 bases each). CDR1 is SGDLS, CDR2 YYNGEE, per germline. The germline V and J ends were trimmed by 3 bases and 8 bases, with 14 bases remaining between them. The CDR3 covers 14 residues. CDR3 DNA sequence: TGTGCCAGCAGCGGACGGGACGCCAGTGGGGAGCTGTTTTTT. Translation gives CASSGRDASGELFF.

Ten or more counts support this clonotype. The chain joins TRBV20-1 to TRBJ1-1; D is unclear. V was clipped by 6 bases and J by 0 bases, with 20 bases between them. In germline, CDR1 is DFQATT, CDR2 SNEGSKA (reference sequence). This CDR3 has 16 residues. CDR3 sequence (DNA): TGCAGTGCGCGGGGTCCGAAACGCCTGATGAACACTGAAGCTTTCTTT. Translation: CSARGPKRLMNTEAFF.

This chain joins TRBV9 and TRBJ2-3; 10 bases match TRBD2. The CDR3 contains 17 residues. CDR1 SGDLS and CDR2 YYNGEE come from the germline V gene. V dropped 2 bases and J dropped 5; count of bases not matched to a gene: 11. The CDR3, as DNA: TGTGCCAGCAGCGTCCTCGGAGCGGGGGGGCCGGGAGATACGCAGTATTTT. This translates into CASSVLGAGGPGDTQYF.

This clonotype appeared many times. The chain couples TRBV2 to TRBJ2-7, with D possibly TRBD1 on 5 matching bases. The V gene lost 6 bases and the J gene lost 0 bases, with 9 bases spanning the gap. The germline V gene has CDR1 SNHLY and CDR2 FYNNEI. This CDR3 is built from 13 residues. CDR3 sequence reads: CASSLGASYEQYV. The CDR3 DNA sequence: TGTGCCAGCAGCCTAGGGGCCTCCTACGAGCAGTACGTC.

In this sample, this clonotype turned up many times. J is TRBJ2-2 and V is TRBV12-3 or TRBV12-4; no clear D. With 7 bases removed from V and 0 bases from J, the gap between germline ends came to 6 bases. The CDR3 loop spans 13 amino acids. The CDR3 region is CASTQTNTGELFF. The CDR3 DNA reads TGTGCCAGCACACAGACGAACACCGGGGAGCTGTTTTTT.

This clonotype was seen many times. The gene calls are TRBV20-1 and TRBJ2-1, with TRBD2 identical over 9 bases. The CDR3 is 15 amino acids. CDR1 and CDR2 from the germline V gene are DFQATT and SNEGSKA (reference sequence). V gave up 0 bases and J gave up 4 bases; unmatched junction bases: 4. CDR3 nucleotides: TGCAGTGCTAGAGATACCCTAGCGGGGTACAATGAGCAGTTCTTC. It specifies CSARDTLAGYNEQFF.

This clonotype occurred a few times. The CDR3: CASSHRGEQYF. In DNA form, the CDR3 reads TGTGCCAGCAGTCACCGTGGAGAGCAGTACTTC. The V gene is TRBV12-3 or TRBV12-4, the J gene TRBJ2-7; D uncertain. V shed 5 bases and J shed 7 bases, with 9 bases lying between them. The CDR3 runs 11 residues.

This clonotype appeared many times. The rearrangement uses TRBV12-3 or TRBV12-4 and TRBJ1-2, with 8 bases that match TRBD1. Trimming removed 1 base from V and 5 bases from J; junction bases left unmatched: 6. The CDR3 loop spans 15 amino acids. CDR3 sequence (DNA): TGTGCCAGCAGTTTAGGGCAGGGGGCGAGGTATGGCTACACCTTC. Protein: CASSLGQGARYGYTF.

This clonotype was detected ten times or more. The rearrangement joins TRBV11-2 to TRBJ2-4; D is unclear. CDR3 length: 12 amino acids. Germline assignment: CDR1 SGHAT and CDR2 FQNNGV. V lost 4 bases and J 6 bases, leaving 7 bases between the germline ends. For the CDR3, the DNA is TGTGCCAGCAGCTCGGACGGAAACATTCAGTACTTC. Amino acids: CASSSDGNIQYF. The whole variable domain, remainder taken from reference TRBV11-2 and TRBJ2-4, is EAGVAQSPRYKIIEKRQSVAFWCNPISGHATLYWYQQILGQGPKLLIQFQNNGVVDDSQLPKDRFSAERLKGVDSTLKIQPAKLEDSAVYLCASSSDGNIQYFGAGTRLSVL.

The chain recombines TRBV23-1 with TRBJ2-5; TRBD1 aligns across 10 bases. Being an ORF, TRBV23-1 has a function that is uncertain. Trimming removed 4 bases from V and 6 bases from J; junction bases left unmatched: 11. The CDR3 is 16 amino acids. The CDR3 region is CASSPRDRGVRQTQYF. The DNA of the CDR3 is TGCGCCAGCAGTCCCCGGGACAGGGGCGTGAGACAGACCCAGTACTTC.

This clonotype was detected only a few times. The V call is TRBV9, the J call TRBJ2-6, with D perhaps TRBD1 (6 bases). Between the trimmed V and J ends, which lost 4 bases and 2 bases, there was a span of 19 bases. The CDR3 spans 18 residues. Germline CDR1 SGDLS, CDR2 YYNGEE. Written as DNA, the CDR3 is TGTGCCAGCAGCCCAGTAGTCGTACAGGGAACTGGGGCCAACGTCCTGACTTTC. Protein sequence: CASSPVVVQGTGANVLTF.

This clonotype has at least ten counts. The chain combines TRBV11-2 with TRBJ2-3; TRBD1 or TRBD2 may be the D gene (6 bases each). V was trimmed by 3 bases and J by 2 bases, leaving 12 bases between them. The CDR3 has 15 amino acids. Germline assignment: CDR1 SGHAT and CDR2 FQNNGV. Here the CDR3 reads CASSLLGGLTDTQYF. In DNA, the CDR3 is TGTGCCAGCAGCTTGCTTGGGGGGCTCACAGATACGCAGTATTTT.

To note about this clonotype: The junction shows a germline mismatch at one end, possibly a read error. The J gene is TRBJ2-5, the V gene TRBV5-6, with 10 bases that match TRBD2. Germline CDR1 reads SGHDT; CDR2 reads YYEEEE. This CDR3 has 16 amino acids. The chain's CDR3 is CDSSLALAGDRETQYF. The DNA of the CDR3 is TGTGACAGCAGCCTGGCGCTAGCGGGGGATCGGGAGACCCAGTACTTC.

This clonotype was counted many times. The rearrangement uses TRBV9 and TRBJ2-7; D could derive from TRBD1 or TRBD2 (5 bases each). The length of the CDR3 is 15 residues. Germline V gene lookup returns CDR1 SGDLS and CDR2 YYNGEE. Trimming took off 3 bases at V and 7 bases at J, with 20 bases between the two ends. In DNA form, the CDR3 reads TGTGCCAGCAGCGAAGATAGACAGTCGAGAGGGGAGCAGTACGTC. This sequence encodes CASSEDRQSRGEQYV.